This paragraph reports one T cell receptor beta chain. As yet, its antigen is unknown. The entry originates in a study of vaccination and CD4 T cells after COVID-19. The Oncomine TCR Beta short-read assay was applied to DNA of cultured CD4+ T cells. Each CDR3 protein is one row after TCRdb ran MiXCR on the PCR reads. The sample shows around 13,000 distinct CDR3 sequences, 45% to 60% of them seen only once. The CDR3 runs 15 residues. The V gene's germline CDR1 is LNHDA and CDR2 SQIVND (reference sequence). With 6 bases clipped from V and 4 bases from J, the junction kept 7 bases outside the gene matches. As for treatment: approximately 10-day PBMC culture with coronavirus spike peptide pools or control peptides (ViraFEST assay). Fewer than 2.5 million PBMCs went into each well for culture with 9.5 to 10 IU/ml IL-2 and around 10 ug/ml peptide pools.

The J gene is TRBJ2-1, the V gene TRBV19; 9 bases agree with TRBD2. The receptor was isolated from a human donor who had recovered from COVID-19. Source material: CD4+ T cells from blood, cultured in vitro. CDR3 sequence (DNA): TGTGCCAGTAGCGGAGGGGCGGGAGGGTACAATGAGCAGTTCTTC. Translating gives CASSGGAGGYNEQFF.